The 14 T cell receptor beta chains listed next were all sequenced from one sample in a study of identical twins. Using its own MiXCR run on the 5' RACE reads, TCRdb lists one record per CDR3 protein. The data hold more than 350,000 distinct CDR3 sequences, with around 9.7% observed a single time. The sequenced sample was naive T cells sorted from blood. These receptors all come from a woman between 50 and 59 years old in good health.

At least ten counts were recorded for this clonotype. The chain couples TRBV10-3 to TRBJ2-3, with a weak D call TRBD2 (5 bases). The CDR3 totals 17 residues. The V end lost 3 bases, the J end lost 0 bases, and 16 bases lay between the germline ends. Germline CDR1 and CDR2: ENHRY and SYGVKD. CDR3 loop: CAISEMGRRRSTDTQYF. CDR3 DNA: TGTGCCATCAGTGAAATGGGGAGAAGAAGGAGCACAGATACGCAGTATTTT.

This clonotype was observed a few times. J is TRBJ2-7 and V is TRBV2; D is undetermined. CDR1 SNHLY and CDR2 FYNNEI come from the germline V gene. The CDR3 extends over 13 amino acids. Trimming removed 3 bases from V and 4 bases from J, with 10 bases in between. This CDR3 is CASSEGSFYEQYV. CDR3 sequence (DNA): TGTGCCAGCAGTGAGGGCAGTTTTTACGAGCAGTACGTC.

This clonotype came up a few times. The chain employs TRBV7-9 and TRBJ2-1; 10 bases are a match to TRBD2. The trim removed 6 bases at V and 9 bases at J, leaving 11 bases unmatched. Germline CDR1 SEHNR, CDR2 FQNEAQ (reference sequence). CDR3 length: 15 amino acids. This CDR3 is CASRTSGRGASEQFF. As DNA, the CDR3 is TGTGCCAGCAGGACGAGCGGGAGGGGGGCGAGTGAGCAGTTCTTC.

This clonotype was seen a handful of times. The gene calls are TRBV7-9 and TRBJ2-1, with D hard to call. V lost 8 bases, J lost 3 bases, and 11 bases lay in between. CDR1 is SEHNR and CDR2 is FQNEAQ in the germline V gene (reference sequence). There are 13 residues in the CDR3. The CDR3, as DNA: TGTGCCAGCGGAACCTTAGTCTACAATGAGCAGTTCTTC. Residues: CASGTLVYNEQFF. Full variable domain (outside the CDR3, taken from reference TRBV7-9 and TRBJ2-1): DTGVSQNPRHKITKRGQNVTFRCDPISEHNRLYWYRQTLGQGPEFLTYFQNEAQLEKSRLLSDRFSAERPKGSFSTLEIQRTEQGDSAMYLCASGTLVYNEQFFGPGTRLTVL.

This clonotype was counted a few times. The chain is built from TRBV21-1 and TRBJ2-7; the D call of TRBD1 is as the table states it, not checked on the DNA. TRBV21-1 is a recognized pseudogene. The CDR3 loop spans 14 amino acids. The CDR3 is CASSCPGTTYEQYV. The CDR3 bases are TGTGCCAGCAGCTGCCCCGGGACTACCTACGAGCAGTACGTC.

This clonotype occurred a few times. The chain links TRBV24-1 to TRBJ2-1, with 8 bases that match TRBD2. CDR1 is KGHDR and CDR2 is SFDVKD in the germline V gene. V lost 9 bases to trimming and J lost 1 base; unmatched junction nucleotides: 4. This CDR3 region has 14 residues. The CDR3 loop reads CATQQRESYNEQFF. The CDR3 DNA is TGTGCCACCCAGCAGCGGGAGTCCTACAATGAGCAGTTCTTC.

The chain recombines TRBV7-9 with TRBJ2-1; 10 positions agree with TRBD2. This CDR3 has 15 residues. Germline V gene data show CDR1 as SEHNR and CDR2 as FQNEAQ (reference sequence). Trimming removed 1 base from V and 6 bases from J; junction bases left unmatched: 3. The CDR3 bases are TGTGCCAGCAGCTTAGTCTCTAGCGGGAGCAATGAGCAGTTCTTC. It encodes CASSLVSSGSNEQFF.

This clonotype has a count of ten or more. Written as DNA, the CDR3 is TGCAGCGTTGGAGATGGGCCTGGGACCCAGTACTTC. Amino acid sequence: CSVGDGPGTQYF. The chain employs TRBV29-1 and TRBJ2-5; D gene unclear. CDR3 length: 12 amino acids. V lost 4 bases and J lost 7, with 13 bases in between. From germline, CDR1 is SQVTM and CDR2 ANQGSEA. Filled out from reference TRBV29-1 and TRBJ2-5, the complete variable domain reads SAVISQKPSRDICQRGTSLTIQCQVDSQVTMMFWYRQQPGQSLTLIATANQGSEATYESGFVIDKFPISRPNLTFSTLTVSNMSPEDSSIYLCSVGDGPGTQYFGPGTRLLVL.

This clonotype showed up many times. This chain connects TRBV20-1 to TRBJ2-1; either TRBD1 or TRBD2 may supply D (5 bases each). The CDR3 loop spans 14 amino acids. V lost 7 bases and J lost 7, with 20 bases in between. Per the germline V gene, CDR1 is DFQATT and CDR2 is SNEGSKA (reference sequence). The CDR3 protein is CSVSRRGPGNEQFF. The CDR3 DNA is TGCAGTGTTAGCAGGAGAGGGCCAGGGAATGAGCAGTTCTTC.

The V call is TRBV29-1, the J call TRBJ2-3; 11 bases align to TRBD2. V gave up 8 bases and J gave up 0 bases; unmatched junction bases: 4. This CDR3 region has 14 residues. Germline-derived CDR1 and CDR2 are SQVTM and ANQGSEA. CDR3 DNA sequence: TGCAGCTCCCGGACTAGCGGGAGCACAGATACGCAGTATTTT. This sequence encodes CSSRTSGSTDTQYF.

This clonotype was found many times. The V call is TRBV7-2, the J call TRBJ1-2, with 8 bases aligning to TRBD1. This CDR3 contains 14 residues. The ends lost 4 bases at V and 3 bases at J; junction bases unmatched: 4. The germline V gene has CDR1 SGHTA and CDR2 FQGNSA. The CDR3 DNA reads as TGTGCCAGCAGCTCCCCGACAGGGGACTATGGCTACACCTTC. Protein sequence: CASSSPTGDYGYTF.

This clonotype was counted at least ten times. V gene TRBV29-1 combines with J gene TRBJ1-2; D gene ambiguous. Germline values: CDR1 SQVTM, CDR2 ANQGSEA. V was cut by 6 bases and J by 4 bases, with 15 bases left in between. The CDR3 is 13 amino acids. Here the CDR3 reads CSVQIGHLYGYTF. The CDR3 nucleotides read TGCAGCGTCCAGATCGGTCACCTCTATGGCTACACCTTC.

This clonotype showed up just a few times. The chain links TRBV2 to TRBJ1-1; D ambiguous. Germline CDR1 SNHLY, CDR2 FYNNEI. Trimming pared 6 bases from V and 0 bases from J, leaving 17 bases between. The CDR3 totals 16 residues. DNA for the CDR3: TGTGCCAGCAGCGAAAGGGCCGGGCAGATGAACACTGAAGCTTTCTTT. Amino acid sequence: CASSERAGQMNTEAFF.

In its sample, this clonotype was seen many times. V gene TRBV10-3 combines with J gene TRBJ1-1; no clear D. V was pared by 0 bases and J by 2 bases, with 10 bases between. Germline lookup yields CDR1 ENHRY and CDR2 SYGVKD. The CDR3 runs to 15 residues. The CDR3 region is CAISESGSDNTEAFF. The CDR3 region has the DNA TGTGCCATCAGTGAGTCGGGCAGCGACAACACTGAAGCTTTCTTT.